This entry lists 32 T cell receptor beta chains sequenced from one sample in a study of T cell responses to AZD1222 COVID-19 vaccine. Generated by immunoSEQ multiplex PCR, the TCRdb table keeps only in-frame clones and is missing some. This table has 180,000 or so clones, around 90% appearing once. The sample here was peripheral blood, taken 28 days after the second AZD1222 dose. These TCRs come from an adult who received the AZD1222 COVID-19 vaccine.

This chain uses TRBV21-1 with TRBJ1-1; TRBD1, the table's D call, was not compared with the DNA. TRBV21-1 counts as a pseudogene. The CDR3 contains 15 residues. CDR3 in amino acids: CASSKAGQLYTEAFF. The CDR3 region has the DNA TGTGCCAGCAGCAAAGCGGGACAGCTCTACACTGAAGCTTTCTTT.

As to this clone: Compared with germline, one end of the junction differs, possibly owing to a read error. The gene calls are TRBV11-2 and TRBJ1-2, with 8 bases that match TRBD1. Germline CDR1 SGHAT, CDR2 FQNNGV. This CDR3 has 12 amino acids. Written as DNA, the CDR3 is TGTGCCAGCAGCTTAGACGAAGGGACAGGAAACTTC. This translates into CASSLDEGTGNF.

The rearrangement joins TRBV6-1 to TRBJ2-2, with 7 bases that match TRBD2. J gave up 1 base and V 1 base, and 3 bases lay outside the gene matches. The CDR3 sequence is 16 residues long. CDR1 is MNHNS and CDR2 is SASEGT in the germline V gene. CDR3 nucleotide sequence: TGTGCCAGCAGTGAAGGTCTAGCGGTGAACACCGGGGAGCTGTTTTTT. Its translation: CASSEGLAVNTGELFF.

This sequence joins TRBV18 and TRBJ2-3, with D perhaps TRBD1 (5 bases). In germline, CDR1 is KGHSH, CDR2 LQKENI. V was pared by 4 bases and J by 0 bases, with 11 bases between. This CDR3 is built from 15 residues. The CDR3 protein is CASSRDRASTDTQYF. The CDR3 bases are TGTGCCAGCTCACGCGACAGAGCTAGCACAGATACGCAGTATTTT. Looking up the rest from reference TRBV18 and TRBJ2-3 gives the full variable domain: NAGVMQNPRHLVRRRGQEARLRCSPMKGHSHVYWYRQLPEEGLKFMVYLQKENIIDESGMPKERFSAEFPKEGPSILRIQQVVRGDSAAYFCASSRDRASTDTQYFGPGTRLTVL.

The V and J genes are TRBV5-1 and TRBJ1-1; 7 bases fit TRBD1. Germline assignment: CDR1 SGHRS and CDR2 YFSETQ. V dropped 4 bases and J dropped 3; count of bases not matched to a gene: 3. This CDR3 comprises 13 residues. DNA of the CDR3: TGCGCCAGCAGCGTGCAGGGGGACACTGAAGCTTTCTTT. It encodes CASSVQGDTEAFF.

V is TRBV5-6 and J is TRBJ1-2; TRBD1 matches 8 bases. The trim removed 4 bases at V and 4 bases at J, leaving 3 bases unmatched. Germline V gives CDR1 SGHDT, CDR2 YYEEEE. CDR3 length: 13 amino acids. This chain's CDR3 is CASSLTGVYGYTF. The CDR3 nucleotides read TGTGCCAGCAGCCTGACAGGGGTCTATGGCTACACCTTC.

The CDR3 loop reads CASSLRGPSGNTIYF. The CDR3 DNA sequence: TGTGCCAGCAGCCTCCGGGGTCCCTCTGGAAACACCATATATTTT. This chain uses TRBV5-4 with TRBJ1-3; D is unclear. CDR1 and CDR2 (germline): SGHNT, YYREEE (reference sequence). Trimming stripped 4 bases from V and 0 bases from J, with 11 bases between. The CDR3 runs to 15 residues.

The chain links TRBV4-1 to TRBJ2-5, with D unresolved. Germline CDR1 is MGHRA and CDR2 is YSYEKL. V shed 0 bases and J shed 3 bases, with 14 bases lying between them. This CDR3 contains 16 residues. The CDR3 loop is CASSQDSWGKEETQYF. In nucleotides, the CDR3 is TGCGCCAGCAGCCAAGATTCGTGGGGAAAAGAAGAGACCCAGTACTTC.

The CDR3 spells CASSLPQGGQETQYF. The CDR3, as DNA: TGTGCCAGCAGCCTACCGCAGGGCGGCCAAGAGACCCAGTACTTC. The V call is TRBV3-1 (or the pseudogene TRBV3-2), the J call TRBJ2-5, with a tentative D call TRBD1 (5 bases). This CDR3 comprises 15 residues. The germline gives CDR1 LGHDT, CDR2 YNNKEL (reference sequence). V dropped 4 bases and J dropped 1 base, with 13 bases sitting between them.

The V call is TRBV5-1, the J call TRBJ2-1; TRBD2 might be the D (6 bases). The length of the CDR3 is 14 residues. V lost 1 base to trimming and J lost 5 bases, with 10 bases between them. From germline, CDR1 is SGHRS and CDR2 YFSETQ. This chain's CDR3 is CASSLFGGDNEQFF. For the CDR3, the DNA is TGCGCCAGCAGCTTGTTTGGCGGGGACAATGAGCAGTTCTTC.

The gene calls are TRBV28 and TRBJ2-7; 7 bases map to TRBD1. V lost 5 bases to trimming and J lost 0 bases; unmatched junction nucleotides: 7. This CDR3 spans 15 amino acids. Germline CDR1 is MDHEN and CDR2 is SYDVKM. CDR3 region: CASSGGQRLSYEQYF. The CDR3 DNA sequence: TGTGCCAGCAGTGGGGGACAGAGACTCTCCTACGAGCAGTACTTC.

The genes are TRBV19 and TRBJ2-6; tentative D call: TRBD2 (6 bases). The CDR3 has 17 residues. Trimming stripped 3 bases from V and 0 bases from J, with 12 bases between. Germline assignment: CDR1 LNHDA and CDR2 SQIVND (reference sequence). This CDR3 reads CASSMGGHYSGANVLTF. As DNA, the CDR3 is TGTGCCAGTAGTATGGGAGGACACTACTCTGGGGCCAACGTCCTGACTTTC.

J is TRBJ2-3 and V is TRBV5-6; TRBD2 matches at 9 bases. The CDR3 spans 16 residues. CDR1 and CDR2 (germline): SGHDT, YYEEEE. The V and J ends lost 2 bases and 2 bases, in that order; junction bases with no gene match: 6. Here the CDR3 reads CASSLLSGGLTDTQYF. CDR3 nucleotides: TGTGCCAGCAGCTTACTTAGCGGGGGCCTCACAGATACGCAGTATTTT.

This chain connects TRBV10-3 to TRBJ1-2, with 7 bases fitting TRBD1. From germline, CDR1 is ENHRY and CDR2 SYGVKD. This CDR3 region has 12 residues. With 4 bases clipped from V and 10 bases from J, the junction kept 6 bases outside the gene matches. The CDR3: CAISGEQGHYTF. The DNA for the CDR3 is TGTGCCATCAGTGGGGAACAGGGGCACTACACCTTC.

This clone was observed a single time. V gene TRBV3-1 (or the pseudogene TRBV3-2) combines with J gene TRBJ2-7; 11 bases match TRBD2. The germline gives CDR1 LGHDT, CDR2 YNNKEL (reference sequence). The CDR3 is 15 residues long. The ends lost 1 base at V and 7 bases at J; junction bases unmatched: 6. For the CDR3, the DNA is TGTGCCAGCAGCCAAGGGACTAGCGGGCAATGGGAGCAGTACTTC. It codes for CASSQGTSGQWEQYF.

V is TRBV5-6 and J is TRBJ1-6; no clear D. The CDR3 consists of 15 residues. V lost 0 bases to trimming and J lost 10 bases, with 14 bases between them. Germline loops: CDR1 SGHDT, CDR2 YYEEEE. The CDR3 DNA reads TGTGCCAGCAGCTTGGCCGGCAGCTATGCCTCACCCCTCCACTTT. Translation gives CASSLAGSYASPLHF.

The chain combines TRBV3-1 (or the pseudogene TRBV3-2) with TRBJ1-5; a weak D match, TRBD1 (5 bases). The germline V gene has CDR1 LGHDT and CDR2 YNNKEL (reference sequence). This CDR3 region has 13 residues. V was pared by 3 bases and J by 8 bases, with 11 bases between. CDR3 protein: CASSQRGGEPQHF. The DNA for the CDR3 is TGTGCCAGCAGCCAGAGGGGAGGGGAGCCCCAGCATTTT.

The chain has TRBV6-5 and TRBJ1-2; 7 positions match TRBD1. This CDR3 is 15 amino acids long. Germline CDR1 and CDR2: MNHEY and SVGAGI. V trimming: 6 bases; J trimming: 4 bases; junction bases outside the gene matches: 11. The CDR3 here is CASRNKQGTAYGYTF. CDR3 nucleotide sequence: TGTGCCAGCAGGAATAAACAGGGGACGGCCTATGGCTACACCTTC.

The chain joins TRBV5-1 to TRBJ1-1, with TRBD1 as a possible D gene (5 bases). V dropped 1 base and J dropped 5 bases, with 12 bases sitting between them. Germline V gene lookup returns CDR1 SGHRS and CDR2 YFSETQ. The CDR3 has 14 amino acids. CDR3 DNA: TGCGCCAGCAGCTTGTGGGGCAGGGAGACTGAAGCTTTCTTT. This sequence encodes CASSLWGRETEAFF.

The chain combines TRBV19 with TRBJ1-1; tentative D call: TRBD1 (5 bases). Germline CDR1 reads LNHDA; CDR2 reads SQIVND (reference sequence). The CDR3 is 15 amino acids. V was cut by 4 bases and J by 4 bases, with 16 bases left in between. The CDR3 sequence: CASSTQGEWGTEAFF. The CDR3 DNA sequence: TGTGCCAGTAGTACCCAGGGCGAATGGGGCACTGAAGCTTTCTTT.

The rearrangement joins TRBV18 to TRBJ1-6; 7 bases line up with TRBD1. CDR1 is KGHSH, CDR2 LQKENI, per germline. The CDR3 contains 15 residues. V shed 0 bases and J 9 bases; nucleotides not matched to a gene: 5. The CDR3, as DNA: TGTGCCAGCTCACCACCGAACGCAGGGGGTTCACCCCTCCACTTT. Translated: CASSPPNAGGSPLHF. The full variable domain, in which reference TRBV18 and TRBJ1-6 provide the parts outside the CDR3, is NAGVMQNPRHLVRRRGQEARLRCSPMKGHSHVYWYRQLPEEGLKFMVYLQKENIIDESGMPKERFSAEFPKEGPSILRIQQVVRGDSAAYFCASSPPNAGGSPLHFGNGTRLTVT.

This chain uses TRBV19 with TRBJ2-3; 12 bases map to TRBD2. J was trimmed by 0 bases and V by 5 bases; bases with no gene match: 9. CDR3 size: 18 residues. In germline, CDR1 is LNHDA, CDR2 SQIVND (reference sequence). This CDR3 is CASSPLAGGKTSTDTQYF. The CDR3 DNA reads as TGTGCCAGTAGTCCGCTAGCGGGAGGGAAGACGAGCACAGATACGCAGTATTTT.

The rearrangement links TRBV29-1 to TRBJ2-7, with D perhaps TRBD2 (7 bases). Trimming removed 6 bases from V and 7 bases from J, with 25 bases in between. Germline CDR1 is SQVTM and CDR2 is ANQGSEA. This CDR3 spans 15 amino acids. The CDR3 reads CSVGLGEVRGREQYF. CDR3 coding DNA: TGCAGCGTAGGACTAGGTGAAGTCCGGGGGCGGGAGCAGTACTTC.

This clone was counted between two and nine times. The genes are TRBV6-1 and TRBJ1-3, with TRBD1 as a possible D gene (5 bases). This CDR3 spans 15 amino acids. Germline V gives CDR1 MNHNS, CDR2 SASEGT. The germline V and J ends were trimmed by 1 base and 0 bases, with 7 bases remaining between them. The CDR3 spells CASSEGGVSGNTIYF. In nucleotides, the CDR3 is TGTGCCAGCAGTGAAGGGGGGGTCTCTGGAAACACCATATATTTT.

The CDR3 protein is CASGLSLAGEQYF. Written as DNA, the CDR3 is TGTGCTAGTGGTTTAAGTCTAGCGGGCGAGCAGTACTTC. The V and J genes are TRBV12-5 and TRBJ2-7, with 8 bases that match TRBD2. The CDR3 loop spans 13 amino acids. J was trimmed by 6 bases and V by 3 bases; bases with no gene match: 4. Germline CDR1 is LGHNT and CDR2 is FRNRAP.

This chain uses TRBV19 with TRBJ2-5, with a tentative D call TRBD1 (5 bases). V lost 6 bases, J lost 1 base, and 15 bases lay in between. The CDR3 is made up of 15 amino acids. Germline V gene sequence: CDR1 LNHDA, CDR2 SQIVND (reference sequence). The CDR3 bases are TGTGCCAGTAGCGATAGGGGCCTTAGCCAAGAGACCCAGTACTTC. Its translation is CASSDRGLSQETQYF.

Details on this clone: Other DNA sequences from this sample encode an identical CDR3 as well. The genes are TRBV30 and TRBJ1-5, with 7 bases fitting TRBD1. CDR1 is GTSNPN, CDR2 SVGIG, per germline (reference sequence). The trim removed 0 bases at V and 0 bases at J, leaving 2 bases unmatched. The CDR3 consists of 15 residues. This chain's CDR3 is CAWSVGTDSNQPQHF. Here the CDR3 DNA reads TGTGCCTGGAGTGTAGGGACAGATAGCAATCAGCCCCAGCATTTT.

The chain carries TRBV5-6 and TRBJ1-1; 8 bases agree with TRBD1. The length of the CDR3 is 14 residues. Germline CDR1 and CDR2: SGHDT and YYEEEE. V was pared by 4 bases and J by 5 bases, with 7 bases of the junction left unmatched. The CDR3 DNA follows: TGTGCCAGCAGCCCAGGACAGGGATTGACTGAAGCTTTCTTT. It yields the protein CASSPGQGLTEAFF.

This clone appeared once. This chain uses TRBV18 with TRBJ1-1, with D maybe TRBD1 (6 bases). CDR3 length equals 14 residues. CDR1 is KGHSH, CDR2 LQKENI, per germline. V lost 4 bases, J lost 2 bases, and 11 bases lay in between. The CDR3 sequence: CASSLGQINTEAFF. The CDR3 coding sequence is TGTGCCAGCTCACTCGGACAGATAAACACTGAAGCTTTCTTT.

The chain recombines TRBV4-3 with TRBJ2-6, with 12 positions matching TRBD1. From germline, CDR1 is LGHNA and CDR2 YSLEER. CDR3 length equals 20 residues. Trimming took 2 bases from V and 0 from J; bases not matched to a gene: 8. CDR3 region: CASSQFSGTGGYSGANVLTF. The CDR3 region has the DNA TGCGCCAGCAGCCAATTTTCCGGGACAGGGGGCTACTCTGGGGCCAACGTCCTGACTTTC.

The rearrangement joins TRBV18 to TRBJ1-3; D not certain. Germline V gene sequence: CDR1 KGHSH, CDR2 LQKENI. V was cut by 1 base and J by 1 base, with 14 bases left in between. The CDR3 contains 17 residues. The CDR3 here is CASSPQPGQASGNTIYF. CDR3 DNA sequence: TGTGCCAGCTCACCACAACCAGGCCAAGCGTCTGGAAACACCATATATTTT.

V usage is TRBV11-2 and J usage is TRBJ2-7, with 13 bases identical to TRBD2. Germline V gene lookup returns CDR1 SGHAT and CDR2 FQNNGV. The trim removed 4 bases at V and 2 bases at J, leaving 5 bases unmatched. The CDR3 length is 16 residues. The CDR3 region has the DNA TGTGCCAGCAGCTGGACTAGCGGGAGCGATACCTACGAGCAGTACTTC. This sequence encodes CASSWTSGSDTYEQYF.